The 20 T cell receptor beta chains below all came from one sample that was sequenced in a study of cytomegalovirus exposure and HLA in healthy donors. PCR primers comprised 60 Vbeta and 13 Jbeta primers. Clones were read by immunoSEQ multiplex PCR, and TCRdb kept only the in-frame ones, dropping some. The profile shows over 150,000 clones, 84% of them singletons. Input material: PBMCs. The source of these receptors is a girl aged 5 to 17 in good health and CMV-seropositive.

This clone was detected a few times. The chain uses TRBV4-2 and TRBJ2-7; 8 positions match TRBD1. This CDR3 contains 16 residues. CDR1 LGHNA and CDR2 YNFKEQ come from the germline V gene. Unmatched junction bases numbered 8, after V lost 1 base and J lost 3 bases. Here the CDR3 reads CASSQGDRGQYYEQYF. The CDR3 DNA is TGTGCCAGCAGCCAAGGAGACAGGGGTCAATACTACGAGCAGTACTTC.

The V gene is TRBV5-1, the J gene TRBJ1-1; 9 positions agree with TRBD1. V trimming: 1 base; J trimming: 4 bases; junction bases outside the gene matches: 5. The CDR3 spans 15 residues. Germline values: CDR1 SGHRS, CDR2 YFSETQ. For the CDR3, the DNA is TGCGCCAGCAGCTTGCTAGGGACAGGGTTCACTGAAGCTTTCTTT. Its protein product is CASSLLGTGFTEAFF.

The rearrangement joins TRBV7-2 to TRBJ2-5; TRBD1 is a possible D gene (6 bases). The J call is uncertain, as TRBJ2-7 better fits the DNA end. The germline V gene has CDR1 SGHTA and CDR2 FQGNSA. CDR3 length equals 13 residues. The CDR3 coding sequence is TGTGCCAGAAAAGACAGGACCTCCTACGAGCAGTACTTC. This gives the protein CARKDRTSYEQYF.

As concerns this clone: The same CDR3 also results from other DNA sequences found in this sample. The V and J genes are TRBV5-1 and TRBJ2-1, with 7 bases matching TRBD1. Germline trimming cut 0 bases from V and 6 bases from J; bases unmatched to any gene: 3. The CDR3 contains 14 residues. Germline V CDR1 and CDR2: SGHRS, YFSETQ. The CDR3 region is CASSLVAGGNEQFF. The CDR3 nucleotides read TGCGCCAGCAGCTTGGTAGCAGGGGGCAATGAGCAGTTCTTC.

The CDR3, as DNA: TGCGCCAGCAGCGGCCGACAGGGGAACACTGAAGCTTTCTTT. This sequence encodes CASSGRQGNTEAFF. This sequence joins TRBV5-1 and TRBJ1-1; 7 bases match TRBD1. Germline V CDR1 and CDR2: SGHRS, YFSETQ. The ends lost 4 bases at V and 1 base at J; junction bases unmatched: 4. This CDR3 region has 14 residues.

The chain joins TRBV30 to TRBJ1-1; D is unclear. Trimming shortened V by 2 bases and J by 1 base, and 8 bases separated the two germline ends. There are 13 residues in the CDR3. Germline values: CDR1 GTSNPN, CDR2 SVGIG (reference sequence). The CDR3 DNA reads TGTGCCTGGAGTATGGTCAGGAACACTGAAGCTTTCTTT. Protein sequence: CAWSMVRNTEAFF.

This clone was seen a single time. This chain joins TRBV27 and TRBJ1-2; D unresolved. This CDR3 has 13 amino acids. Looked up from germline, CDR1 is MNHEY and CDR2 is SMNVEV (reference sequence). V gave up 0 bases and J gave up 6 bases, with 8 bases separating them. CDR3: CASSLSASDGYTF. The CDR3 coding sequence is TGTGCCAGCAGTTTATCAGCGAGCGATGGCTACACCTTC.

In the case of this clone: Additional DNA sequences in this sample encode the identical CDR3. The genes are TRBV6-5 and TRBJ1-1, with D unresolved. The CDR3 has 14 residues. Germline V CDR1 and CDR2: MNHEY, SVGAGI. V dropped 5 bases and J dropped 0 bases, with 10 bases sitting between them. The CDR3 here is CASSPTWLNTEAFF. The CDR3 DNA follows: TGTGCCAGCAGTCCGACTTGGCTGAACACTGAAGCTTTCTTT.

V and J are TRBV7-9 and TRBJ2-7; 7 nucleotides match TRBD2. Germline CDR1 is SEHNR and CDR2 is FQNEAQ (reference sequence). The CDR3 is made up of 15 amino acids. After removal of 5 bases from V and 3 bases from J, the junction contained 10 bases not matched to a gene. CDR3 DNA: TGTGCCAGCAGCCGGGAGGCAGGGCCCTACTACGAGCAGTACTTC. This translates into CASSREAGPYYEQYF.

The J gene is TRBJ2-5, the V gene TRBV2; no reliable D call. Germline CDR1 is SNHLY and CDR2 is FYNNEI. V lost 4 bases and J 7 bases, leaving 4 bases between the germline ends. This CDR3 is 10 amino acids long. CDR3 region: CASSAVTQYF. The CDR3 DNA sequence: TGTGCCAGCAGTGCAGTGACCCAGTACTTC.

The V gene is TRBV2, the J gene TRBJ2-5; D uncertain. The J call may be wrong; the DNA end is better matched by TRBJ2-7. Germline V gene data show CDR1 as SNHLY and CDR2 as FYNNEI. The CDR3 has 13 amino acids. The CDR3 region is CASKYSPTYEQYF. The CDR3 region has the DNA TGTGCCAGCAAATACAGCCCGACCTACGAGCAGTACTTC.

The genes are TRBV19 and TRBJ2-6; 8 bases are shared with TRBD2. Germline loops: CDR1 LNHDA, CDR2 SQIVND (reference sequence). Trimming at V came to 0 bases and at J to 0 bases, leaving 1 base not matched to a gene. The CDR3 covers 17 residues. In nucleotides, the CDR3 is TGTGCCAGTAGTATAGATCGGGGGGGCTCTGGGGCCAACGTCCTGACTTTC. Translation: CASSIDRGGSGANVLTF.

The J gene is TRBJ2-7, the V gene TRBV11-3, with TRBD2 matching over 8 bases. This CDR3 has 15 residues. Germline V lookup: CDR1 SGHNT, CDR2 YENEEA. V was clipped by 1 base and J by 5 bases; unmatched bases: 7. The CDR3 nucleotides are TGTGCCAGCAGCTTAGCGGGGGGGCTCAGCAACGAGCAGTACTTC. Its translation: CASSLAGGLSNEQYF.

This chain links TRBV4-1 with TRBJ1-1; 7 nucleotides agree with TRBD1. The trim removed 4 bases at V and 7 bases at J, leaving 3 bases unmatched. CDR1 MGHRA and CDR2 YSYEKL come from the germline V gene. This CDR3 is 12 amino acids long. The CDR3 protein is CASSPQGHEAFF. The CDR3 coding sequence is TGCGCCAGCAGCCCACAGGGGCATGAAGCTTTCTTT.

The genes are TRBV4-1 and TRBJ1-1; 10 bases match TRBD1. The CDR3 has 18 amino acids. Germline lookup yields CDR1 MGHRA and CDR2 YSYEKL. With 4 bases clipped from V and 1 base from J, the junction kept 12 bases outside the gene matches. In nucleotides, the CDR3 is TGCGCCAGCAGCCGGTGGTCATCCGGGACAGGGGCGAACACTGAAGCTTTCTTT. Translated, it gives CASSRWSSGTGANTEAFF.

The chain couples TRBV6-6 to TRBJ1-6, with 11 bases fitting TRBD1. The junction had 5 bases not matched to a gene; V was cut back by 2 bases and J by 8 bases. Germline V gene sequence: CDR1 MNHNY, CDR2 SVGAGI (reference sequence). This CDR3 is 16 amino acids long. The CDR3 nucleotides read TGTGCCAGCAGTTACACCCGGACAGGGGGCCATTCACCCCTCCACTTT. As protein: CASSYTRTGGHSPLHF.

The V gene is TRBV10-3, the J gene TRBJ2-4, with D hard to call. The CDR3 sequence is 15 residues long. The V end lost 2 bases, the J end lost 0 bases, and 8 bases lay between the germline ends. Germline values: CDR1 ENHRY, CDR2 SYGVKD. CDR3 amino acids: CAISEGHEAKNIQYF. CDR3 coding DNA: TGTGCCATCAGTGAGGGCCATGAAGCCAAAAACATTCAGTACTTC.

The chain uses TRBV6-1 and TRBJ2-7, with D possibly TRBD2 on 6 matching bases. This CDR3 has 14 residues. The V and J ends lost 2 bases and 7 bases respectively, with 15 bases between them. CDR1 MNHNS and CDR2 SASEGT come from the germline V gene. The CDR3 loop reads CASSEIGTSGEQYF. In nucleotides, the CDR3 is TGTGCCAGCAGTGAAATTGGGACCAGCGGGGAGCAGTACTTC.

The chain recombines TRBV9 with TRBJ2-5; 15 bases match TRBD2. The V segment lost 4 bases and the J segment 5 bases; nucleotides outside the gene matches: 6. The germline V gene has CDR1 SGDLS and CDR2 YYNGEE. The CDR3 has 16 residues. The CDR3 sequence is CASSPGLAGGRETQYF. CDR3 sequence (DNA): TGTGCCAGCAGCCCTGGACTAGCGGGGGGGAGGGAGACCCAGTACTTC.

V usage is TRBV19 and J usage is TRBJ1-5, with D perhaps matching TRBD1 (5 bases). V lost 3 bases and J lost 2, with 11 bases in between. The CDR3 is 15 residues long. Per germline, CDR1 LNHDA and CDR2 SQIVND (reference sequence). The CDR3 here is CASSMAGGRNQPQHF. The CDR3, as DNA: TGTGCCAGTAGTATGGCGGGGGGACGCAATCAGCCCCAGCATTTT.